The 2 T cell receptor beta chains listed next were all sequenced from one sample in a study of blood T cell repertoires in COVID-19. Data came from immunoSEQ multiplex PCR; TCRdb stores just in-frame clones and leaves some out. In the table there are around 300,000 clones, 75% to 90% of which are singletons. Sequenced sample: PBMCs or T cells enriched from blood (not recorded which). All receptors come from a young man who had recovered from COVID-19.

There are a few counts of this clone. The chain recombines TRBV3-1 (or the pseudogene TRBV3-2) with TRBJ1-5; maybe TRBD1 (5 bases). V lost 1 base and J 5 bases, leaving 9 bases between the germline ends. The CDR3 runs 14 residues. CDR1 is LGHDT, CDR2 YNNKEL, per germline (reference sequence). The CDR3 bases are TGTGCCAGCAGCCAAGTCGGGGGTGATCAGCCCCAGCATTTT. Protein product: CASSQVGGDQPQHF.

V is TRBV2 and J is TRBJ2-7; 7 bases map to TRBD1. The germline gives CDR1 SNHLY, CDR2 FYNNEI. This CDR3 is 15 amino acids long. The trim removed 3 bases at V and 5 bases at J, leaving 10 bases unmatched. DNA of the CDR3: TGTGCCAGCAGTGAGTTTGGACAGGCGCTCGACGAGCAGTACTTC. Translating gives CASSEFGQALDEQYF.